This entry describes one T cell receptor beta chain. Clones were read by immunoSEQ multiplex PCR, and TCRdb kept only the in-frame ones, dropping some. The sample lists over 200,000 clones, around 90% occurring once. This record comes from a study of blood T cell repertoires in COVID-19. The CDR3 has 12 amino acids. The ends lost 4 bases at V and 6 bases at J; junction bases unmatched: 1. Germline CDR1 SEHNR, CDR2 FQNEAQ (reference sequence). The chain joins TRBV7-9 to TRBJ2-3, with 7 bases that match TRBD2. The specimen sequenced was PBMCs or T cells enriched from blood (not recorded which). The TCR comes from a man aged 25 to 45 who had been exposed to COVID-19. CDR3 sequence reads: CASSWEGDTQYF. CDR3 DNA: TGTGCCAGCAGCTGGGAGGGGGATACGCAGTATTTT.